One sample yielded the 30 T cell receptor beta chains listed below, sequenced in a study of graft-versus-host responses after intestinal transplantation (dated by TCRdb to the early 2020s). The time point label corresponds to: cells obtained before transplantation from donor or recipient. These receptors lack a known antigen. The library came from the immunoSEQ multiplex PCR assay. TCRdb's version of the immuneACCESS table is confined to in-frame rearrangements and falls short of the full clone set. An unresolved V gene accounts for under half of the shortfall where checked; the remainder is of unknown origin. This sample is represented by approximately 97,000 clones; roughly 91% of them were singletons. Clones ranked in the top ten supply around 0.2% of the sample. The sample consisted of unstimulated CD4+ T cells sorted from spleen or lymph node cells, taken before transplant. The source of these receptors is a human donor who was the organ donor for an intestinal transplant.

This clone was seen just once. The chain has TRBV4-1 and TRBJ2-5, with 7 bases aligning to TRBD2. The germline CDR1 and CDR2 sequences are MGHRA and YSYEKL. The CDR3 loop spans 16 amino acids. V gave up 0 bases and J gave up 10 bases; unmatched junction bases: 14. CDR3: CASSQDKTHVREGQYF. CDR3 sequence (DNA): TGCGCCAGCAGCCAAGATAAAACCCATGTCAGGGAGGGCCAGTACTTC.

This clone was seen only once. The chain combines TRBV7-2 with TRBJ2-7, with D perhaps matching TRBD1 (6 bases). This CDR3 has 14 amino acids. CDR1 and CDR2 from the germline V gene are SGHTA and FQGNSA. V was shortened by 1 base and J by 6 bases, with 13 bases between the two germline ends. The CDR3 nucleotides read TGTGCCAGCAGCTTAGAAGGCAGGGGAGTCGAGCAGTACTTC. Its protein is CASSLEGRGVEQYF.

CDR3 coding DNA: TGTGCCAGCACTCTCAATTCGGGACCCAGGGGGGAGACCCAGTACTTC. This encodes CASTLNSGPRGETQYF. The rearrangement links TRBV7-2 to TRBJ2-5; 7 nucleotides agree with TRBD1. The CDR3 covers 16 residues. Germline V gene lookup returns CDR1 SGHTA and CDR2 FQGNSA. The trim removed 7 bases at V and 5 bases at J, leaving 16 bases unmatched.

The V and J genes are TRBV6-6 and TRBJ2-5; possibly TRBD1 for D (5 bases). The CDR3 has 13 residues. Germline assignment: CDR1 MNHNY and CDR2 SVGAGI (reference sequence). V was clipped by 6 bases and J by 5 bases, with 13 bases between them. The CDR3 is CASRKGLGETQYF. CDR3 DNA sequence: TGTGCCAGCAGAAAGGGGCTGGGGGAGACCCAGTACTTC.

The rearrangement uses TRBV5-1 and TRBJ2-1, with 11 bases lining up with TRBD1. The CDR3 is 16 amino acids. Germline CDR1 is SGHRS and CDR2 is YFSETQ. V shed 7 bases, J shed 1 base, and the junction held 7 bases outside the gene matches. CDR3 DNA: TGCGCCAGCCGGGGACAGGGGGAAGGATCCTACAATGAGCAGTTCTTC. Translated: CASRGQGEGSYNEQFF.

Comment on this clone: At one boundary the junction diverges from the germline segment, which might be a read error. The same CDR3 is also encoded by other DNA sequences in this sample. The chain carries TRBV18 and TRBJ1-1; D gene ambiguous. CDR1 and CDR2 from the germline V gene are KGHSH and LQKENI. CDR3 length equals 12 residues. CDR3 bases: TGTGCTAGCTCACCATCCGACACTGAAGCTTTCTTT. Protein: CASSPSDTEAFF.

The chain links TRBV6-6 to TRBJ2-7; D is unclear. Trimming stripped 2 bases from V and 3 bases from J, with 8 bases between. Germline CDR1 is MNHNY and CDR2 is SVGAGI (reference sequence). The CDR3 length is 13 residues. The DNA of the CDR3 is TGTGCCAGCAGTTACGTTTCCTTCTACGAGCAGTACTTC. This codes for CASSYVSFYEQYF.

J is TRBJ2-2 and V is TRBV9; D is unresolved. The length of the CDR3 is 11 residues. The ends were cut back, 4 bases at V and 7 bases at J, with 5 bases in the middle. In germline, CDR1 is SGDLS, CDR2 YYNGEE. CDR3 protein: CASSSVGELFF. The DNA for the CDR3 is TGTGCCAGCAGCTCTGTCGGGGAGCTGTTTTTT. Supplemented by reference TRBV9 and TRBJ2-2, the full variable domain reads DSGVTQTPKHLITATGQRVTLRCSPRSGDLSVYWYQQSLDQGLQFLIQYYNGEERAKGNILERFSAQQFPDLHSELNLSSLELGDSALYFCASSSVGELFFGEGSRLTVL.

This clone was picked up a small number of times. The J gene is TRBJ2-2, the V gene TRBV19; the match to TRBD1 covers 9 bases. V lost 9 bases, J lost 8 bases, and 10 bases stayed unmatched. The V gene's germline CDR1 is LNHDA and CDR2 SQIVND (reference sequence). The length of the CDR3 is 14 residues. CDR3 sequence reads: CASKYGQGKGELFF. In DNA, the CDR3 is TGTGCCAGCAAATACGGACAGGGGAAAGGGGAGCTGTTTTTT.

The CDR3 sequence: CASSRTGASTDTQYF. The CDR3 DNA reads as TGTGCCAGCAGCCGTACAGGGGCTAGCACAGATACGCAGTATTTT. The V call is TRBV13, the J call TRBJ2-3; 7 bases are shared with TRBD1. The CDR3 has 15 residues. CDR1 PRHDT and CDR2 FYEKMQ come from the germline V gene (reference sequence). V was clipped by 5 bases and J by 0 bases; unmatched bases: 5.

The gene calls are TRBV18 and TRBJ1-1; D is ambiguous. Germline V gene data show CDR1 as KGHSH and CDR2 as LQKENI. Deletions cut 2 bases from V and 4 bases from J, with 11 bases between. The CDR3 is 14 residues long. CDR3 amino acids: CASSPSYGVTEAFF. The CDR3, as DNA: TGTGCCAGCTCACCATCCTACGGGGTCACTGAAGCTTTCTTT.

In this sample, this clone turned up once. V is TRBV7-3 and J is TRBJ2-5, with D perhaps TRBD2 (6 bases). V dropped 5 bases and J dropped 2 bases, with 15 bases sitting between them. The CDR3 consists of 15 residues. The germline gives CDR1 SGHTA, CDR2 FQGTGA. The chain's CDR3 is CASSMVGGEQETQYF. For the CDR3, the DNA is TGTGCCAGCAGCATGGTCGGCGGGGAGCAAGAGACCCAGTACTTC.

The rearrangement joins TRBV6-5 to TRBJ1-2, with 8 bases fitting TRBD1. Germline V gene data show CDR1 as MNHEY and CDR2 as SVGAGI. The CDR3 totals 15 residues. The trim removed 5 bases at V and 5 bases at J, leaving 10 bases unmatched. This chain's CDR3 is CASSGDRGYKYGYTF. CDR3 sequence (DNA): TGTGCCAGCAGTGGCGACAGGGGTTATAAATATGGCTACACCTTC.

The chain links TRBV6-5 to TRBJ1-5, with a weak D call TRBD1 (5 bases). V lost 5 bases, J lost 2 bases, and 13 bases lay in between. The CDR3 is made up of 15 amino acids. Germline V lookup: CDR1 MNHEY, CDR2 SVGAGI. The CDR3 loop reads CASSLLGVGNQPQHF. As DNA, the CDR3 is TGTGCCAGCAGTCTTCTAGGGGTGGGCAATCAGCCCCAGCATTTT.

The chain has TRBV5-1 and TRBJ1-1; 8 nucleotides align to TRBD1. Germline loops: CDR1 SGHRS, CDR2 YFSETQ. CDR3 size: 17 residues. J gave up 1 base and V 3 bases, and 11 bases lay outside the gene matches. CDR3 protein: CASSSIPQGAQNTEAFF. CDR3 coding DNA: TGCGCCAGCAGCTCTATCCCTCAGGGGGCGCAGAACACTGAAGCTTTCTTT.

This sequence joins TRBV4-1 and TRBJ1-1; weak D call: TRBD1 (5 bases). Germline V lookup: CDR1 MGHRA, CDR2 YSYEKL. CDR3 length: 14 residues. Trimming took off 1 base at V and 3 bases at J, with 9 bases between the two ends. The CDR3 protein is CASSQVARDTEAFF. The CDR3 nucleotides read TGCGCCAGCAGCCAAGTCGCCAGGGACACTGAAGCTTTCTTT.

This clone was picked up one time. The rearrangement joins TRBV6-6 to TRBJ1-1; D ambiguous. This CDR3 comprises 15 residues. The germline V gene encodes CDR1 MNHNY and CDR2 SVGAGI (reference sequence). Trimming took 2 bases from V and 6 from J, leaving 16 bases between them. The CDR3 nucleotides are TGTGCCAGCAGTTACCTCGTGGGCTTGGAACCTGAAGCTTTCTTT. It specifies CASSYLVGLEPEAFF.

The chain links TRBV29-1 to TRBJ2-7, with TRBD1 identical over 7 bases. Germline lookup yields CDR1 SQVTM and CDR2 ANQGSEA. The CDR3 sequence is 14 residues long. V lost 4 bases and J lost 3; bases outside the gene matches: 9. The chain's CDR3 is CSVAGVGQFYEQYF. The CDR3 nucleotides are TGCAGCGTTGCCGGGGTGGGACAGTTCTACGAGCAGTACTTC.

This clone was picked up a small number of times. The chain joins TRBV6-1 to TRBJ1-5; maybe TRBD1 (5 bases). CDR3 length: 13 residues. Germline V CDR1 and CDR2: MNHNS, SASEGT. The ends were cut back, 8 bases at V and 3 bases at J, with 11 bases in the middle. CDR3 coding DNA: TGTGCCAGCGAGAGGACATTCAATCAGCCCCAGCATTTT. Its translation: CASERTFNQPQHF.

This rearrangement joins TRBV7-2 to TRBJ1-2, with TRBD1 matching 8 bases. Germline trimming cut 1 base from V and 8 bases from J; bases unmatched to any gene: 0. Germline lookup yields CDR1 SGHTA and CDR2 FQGNSA. This CDR3 has 12 residues. The CDR3 DNA is TGTGCCAGCAGCTTAGGGACAGGGGGCTACACCTTC. Protein product: CASSLGTGGYTF.

This sequence joins TRBV5-1 and TRBJ1-6; D remains ambiguous. The CDR3 has 14 amino acids. Trimming took 6 bases from V and 7 from J, leaving 14 bases between them. The V gene's germline CDR1 is SGHRS and CDR2 YFSETQ. CDR3 region: CASTSAHLNSPLHF. CDR3 DNA: TGCGCCAGCACATCAGCGCATCTCAATTCACCCCTCCACTTT.

The V and J genes are TRBV7-2 and TRBJ1-3; D is undetermined. Germline V gene data show CDR1 as SGHTA and CDR2 as FQGNSA. The CDR3 totals 16 residues. Deletions cut 1 base from V and 0 bases from J, with 10 bases between. This chain's CDR3 is CASSLGAVISGNTIYF. The CDR3 DNA follows: TGTGCCAGCAGCTTAGGCGCCGTGATCTCTGGAAACACCATATATTTT.

V is TRBV6-1 and J is TRBJ1-6, with 7 bases aligning to TRBD1. Germline values: CDR1 MNHNS, CDR2 SASEGT. The CDR3 totals 13 residues. J lost 9 bases, V lost 1 base, and 0 bases had no gene match. CDR3 amino acids: CASSEDRGSPLHF. The CDR3 DNA sequence: TGTGCCAGCAGTGAAGACAGGGGTTCACCCCTCCACTTT.

The V gene is TRBV28, the J gene TRBJ1-1; no clear D. The CDR3 has 13 residues. The germline CDR1 and CDR2 sequences are MDHEN and SYDVKM. V was cut by 6 bases and J by 1 base, with 9 bases left in between. CDR3 amino acids: CASSLPWNTEAFF. Here the CDR3 DNA reads TGTGCCAGCAGCCTCCCGTGGAACACTGAAGCTTTCTTT. Full variable domain (rest looked up from reference TRBV28 and TRBJ1-1): DVKVTQSSRYLVKRTGEKVFLECVQDMDHENMFWYRQDPGLGLRLIYFSYDVKMKEKGDIPEGYSVSREKKERFSLILESASTNQTSMYLCASSLPWNTEAFFGQGTRLTVV.

The J gene is TRBJ1-1, the V gene TRBV5-4, with 7 nucleotides matching TRBD1. Germline CDR1 reads SGHNT; CDR2 reads YYREEE (reference sequence). This CDR3 is built from 15 residues. Trimming removed 0 bases from V and 5 bases from J; junction bases left unmatched: 7. CDR3 protein: CASSLGQGMRTEAFF. CDR3 bases: TGTGCCAGCAGCTTGGGACAGGGAATGAGGACTGAAGCTTTCTTT.

This rearrangement joins TRBV4-2 to TRBJ2-5; TRBD1 might be the D (5 bases). The CDR3 is made up of 16 amino acids. V was cut by 0 bases and J by 1 base, with 12 bases left in between. Germline V gene data show CDR1 as LGHNA and CDR2 as YNFKEQ. CDR3 residues: CASSQEGAGPQETQYF. For the CDR3, the DNA is TGTGCCAGCAGCCAAGAAGGGGCAGGGCCCCAAGAGACCCAGTACTTC.

The V call is TRBV9, the J call TRBJ2-5; tentatively, D is TRBD2 (7 bases). Per germline, CDR1 SGDLS and CDR2 YYNGEE. CDR3 length: 14 residues. Trimming took off 4 bases at V and 5 bases at J, with 15 bases between the two ends. CDR3 in amino acids: CASSSRGAGETQYF. DNA of the CDR3: TGTGCCAGCAGCTCCCGGGGGGCAGGGGAGACCCAGTACTTC.

This chain links TRBV4-3 with TRBJ1-6; D remains unclear. Germline V gives CDR1 LGHNA, CDR2 YSLEER. With 1 base removed from V and 9 bases from J, the gap between germline ends came to 13 bases. The CDR3 spans 15 residues. CDR3 sequence reads: CASSQVGGLGSPLHF. The CDR3 coding sequence is TGCGCCAGCAGCCAAGTGGGAGGCCTTGGTTCACCCCTCCACTTT.

V is TRBV5-4 and J is TRBJ1-4; a weak D match, TRBD1 (6 bases). Germline loops: CDR1 SGHNT, CDR2 YYREEE (reference sequence). The CDR3 spans 15 residues. Trimming took off 4 bases at V and 8 bases at J, with 18 bases between the two ends. CDR3 sequence (DNA): TGTGCCAGCAGCCGTGGGGGGGGCTCCTTAGAAAAACTGTTTTTT. Translated, it gives CASSRGGGSLEKLFF.

The V and J genes are TRBV7-9 and TRBJ2-6, with 8 bases aligning to TRBD2. There are 17 residues in the CDR3. J gave up 1 base and V 5 bases, and 7 bases lay outside the gene matches. The germline V gene encodes CDR1 SEHNR and CDR2 FQNEAQ (reference sequence). The CDR3 sequence: CASSPGGGRSGANVLTF. As DNA, the CDR3 is TGTGCCAGCAGCCCCGGGGGGGGACGATCTGGGGCCAACGTCCTGACTTTC.